Following are 32 T cell receptor beta chains from one sample sequenced in a study of cytomegalovirus exposure and HLA in healthy donors (dated 2017 in TCRdb). Library method: the immunoSEQ multiplex PCR assay. For the multiplex PCR, a mixture combining 60 forward primers for TCR Vbeta segments and 13 reverse primers for TCR Jbeta segments was used. The table was pulled from immuneACCESS by TCRdb, which kept in-frame rearrangements only. Such tables lose some clones; where checked, under half of the loss comes from unresolved V genes, and the rest has no known cause. This sample is represented by more than 150,000 clones; just under 80% of them were singletons. 1% of the sample is taken by the ten largest. Sample: PBMCs. The source is a woman aged 45-60 years in good health and CMV-seropositive.

The chain carries TRBV5-6 and TRBJ2-7; TRBD1 matches at 7 bases. Germline V gene lookup returns CDR1 SGHDT and CDR2 YYEEEE. Trimming removed 0 bases from V and 3 bases from J; junction bases left unmatched: 9. The CDR3 sequence is 16 residues long. The CDR3 sequence: CASSLGLGTADYEQYF. CDR3 coding DNA: TGTGCCAGCAGCTTGGGTTTGGGGACAGCGGACTACGAGCAGTACTTC.

The chain links TRBV7-9 to TRBJ2-3; 8 bases match TRBD2. The V gene's germline CDR1 is SEHNR and CDR2 FQNEAQ (reference sequence). With 5 bases clipped from V and 4 bases from J, the junction kept 11 bases outside the gene matches. The CDR3 spans 16 residues. The CDR3 loop is CASSTPVAGGPDTQYF. CDR3 sequence (DNA): TGTGCCAGCAGCACACCCGTGGCGGGAGGCCCAGATACGCAGTATTTT.

This chain uses TRBV5-1 with TRBJ1-2, with 12 bases matching TRBD1. With V trimmed by 3 bases and J by 8 bases, 17 bases remained unmatched. The CDR3 spans 18 residues. Germline V gene data show CDR1 as SGHRS and CDR2 as YFSETQ. The CDR3 DNA sequence: TGCGCCAGCAGCTCAGCACCGGGACAGGGGGCGCCCCCGGGAGGCTACACCTTC. It translates to CASSSAPGQGAPPGGYTF.

The chain has TRBV7-2 and TRBJ1-2, with D unclear. The V gene's germline CDR1 is SGHTA and CDR2 FQGNSA. This CDR3 is 12 amino acids long. With 8 bases removed from V and 0 bases from J, the gap between germline ends came to 7 bases. This CDR3 reads CASREANYGYTF. The CDR3 coding sequence is TGTGCCAGCCGGGAAGCTAACTATGGCTACACCTTC.

The chain joins TRBV19 to TRBJ1-6; TRBD1 matches at 10 bases. Trimming removed 7 bases from V and 1 base from J; junction bases left unmatched: 10. The germline V gene has CDR1 LNHDA and CDR2 SQIVND (reference sequence). This CDR3 contains 18 residues. The CDR3 bases are TGTGCCAGTACCTCTTCGGACAGGGGGGGATCCTATAATTCACCCCTCCACTTT. This sequence encodes CASTSSDRGGSYNSPLHF.

The chain carries TRBV14 and TRBJ1-2; the match to TRBD1 covers 8 bases. Germline trimming cut 4 bases from V and 4 bases from J; bases unmatched to any gene: 14. CDR1 and CDR2 from the germline V gene are SGHDN and FVKESK. This CDR3 region has 17 residues. CDR3 region: CASSPLQGVTTSYGYTF. The CDR3 region has the DNA TGTGCCAGCAGCCCCTTACAGGGGGTGACGACGAGCTATGGCTACACCTTC.

This chain uses TRBV27 with TRBJ2-1; perhaps TRBD2 as D (6 bases). Germline V gene lookup returns CDR1 MNHEY and CDR2 SMNVEV (reference sequence). The CDR3 runs to 16 residues. The V end was cut by 7 bases, the J end by 0 bases, with 16 bases between. DNA of the CDR3: TGTGCCAGCACAACCTTGGGGGGTAGCTCCTACAATGAGCAGTTCTTC. Its translation: CASTTLGGSSYNEQFF.

This clone showed up just once. The chain couples TRBV2 to TRBJ1-1; D not resolved. CDR3 length: 12 amino acids. Trimming pared 3 bases from V and 5 bases from J, leaving 7 bases between. Germline assignment: CDR1 SNHLY and CDR2 FYNNEI. CDR3 in DNA: TGTGCCAGCAGTGAGATGAGGACTGAAGCTTTCTTT. Translation: CASSEMRTEAFF.

V usage is TRBV29-1 and J usage is TRBJ2-1; 8 bases are a match to TRBD2. Trimming took 0 bases from V and 7 from J; bases not matched to a gene: 8. CDR1 SQVTM and CDR2 ANQGSEA come from the germline V gene. The CDR3 totals 15 residues. The CDR3 reads CSVEESRAGANEQFF. The DNA for the CDR3 is TGCAGCGTTGAAGAGTCTAGAGCGGGGGCAAATGAGCAGTTCTTC.

V is TRBV29-1 and J is TRBJ2-7; tentative D call: TRBD1 (5 bases). The CDR3 consists of 13 residues. The germline V and J ends were trimmed by 5 bases and 7 bases, with 18 bases remaining between them. Germline V CDR1 and CDR2: SQVTM, ANQGSEA. This CDR3 is CSVRIQGVREQYF. CDR3 in DNA: TGCAGCGTTAGAATCCAGGGCGTTCGGGAGCAGTACTTC.

The chain is built from TRBV2 and TRBJ2-7, with a possible D match to TRBD2 (5 bases). Trimming removed 4 bases at V and 0 bases at J, with 16 bases between. The germline V gene encodes CDR1 SNHLY and CDR2 FYNNEI. The CDR3 contains 16 residues. The CDR3 region is CASSGSRVYYSYEQYF. CDR3 coding DNA: TGTGCCAGCAGTGGGTCGCGGGTATACTACTCCTACGAGCAGTACTTC.

As DNA, the CDR3 is TGTGCCAGTAGTATAGTTGGGACAGGGTACAGCAATCAGCCCCAGCATTTT. This translates into CASSIVGTGYSNQPQHF. The chain has TRBV19 and TRBJ1-5, with 9 positions matching TRBD1. Germline V CDR1 and CDR2: LNHDA, SQIVND (reference sequence). The V segment lost 1 base and the J segment 1 base; nucleotides outside the gene matches: 5. The CDR3 consists of 17 residues.

The chain joins TRBV28 to TRBJ1-5; 9 bases are a match to TRBD1. The CDR3 runs to 14 residues. In germline, CDR1 is MDHEN, CDR2 SYDVKM. V shed 6 bases and J 6 bases; nucleotides not matched to a gene: 6. The CDR3 loop reads CASRTGTGIQPQHF. CDR3 DNA sequence: TGTGCCAGCAGGACCGGGACAGGGATTCAGCCCCAGCATTTT.

This chain joins TRBV11-2 and TRBJ2-3; a possible D gene is TRBD2 (7 bases). Germline V gene sequence: CDR1 SGHAT, CDR2 FQNNGV. The CDR3 has 15 amino acids. Trimming left V 5 bases short and J 6 bases short, with 18 bases between. CDR3 sequence reads: CASSGGAGRMDTQYF. CDR3 coding DNA: TGTGCCAGCAGCGGGGGGGCCGGACGCATGGATACGCAGTATTTT.

The rearrangement joins TRBV14 to TRBJ2-1; 11 bases are a match to TRBD2. Germline assignment: CDR1 SGHDN and CDR2 FVKESK. V gave up 7 bases and J gave up 5 bases; unmatched junction bases: 7. The CDR3 covers 15 residues. The DNA for the CDR3 is TGTGCCAGCAACAGCTATAGCGGGAGGGACAATGAGCAGTTCTTC. Residues: CASNSYSGRDNEQFF. Filled out from reference TRBV14 and TRBJ2-1, the complete variable domain reads EAGVTQFPSHSVIEKGQTVTLRCDPISGHDNLYWYRRVMGKEIKFLLHFVKESKQDESGMPNNRFLAERTGGTYSTLKVQPAELEDSGVYFCASNSYSGRDNEQFFGPGTRLTVL.

This chain connects TRBV2 to TRBJ2-1; 9 positions match TRBD1. The CDR3 length is 13 residues. From germline, CDR1 is SNHLY and CDR2 FYNNEI. V was clipped by 6 bases and J by 9 bases; unmatched bases: 6. The CDR3 coding sequence is TGTGCCAGCAGGGCCGGGACAGGGATTGAGCAGTTCTTC. Translating gives CASRAGTGIEQFF.

V usage is TRBV4-1 and J usage is TRBJ2-5; 12 nucleotides agree with TRBD2. CDR3 length: 16 residues. V lost 4 bases to trimming and J lost 5 bases; unmatched junction nucleotides: 8. CDR1 is MGHRA, CDR2 YSYEKL, per germline. The CDR3 region is CASSPSGGAVGETQYF. CDR3 bases: TGCGCCAGCAGCCCTAGCGGGGGGGCGGTTGGTGAGACCCAGTACTTC.

The rearrangement links TRBV18 to TRBJ1-4, with D possibly being TRBD1 (5 bases). In germline, CDR1 is KGHSH, CDR2 LQKENI. CDR3 length: 15 amino acids. Trimming stripped 3 bases from V and 5 bases from J, with 13 bases between. The CDR3 sequence: CASSPAGHQNEKLFF. The DNA of the CDR3 is TGTGCCAGCTCACCGGCGGGGCATCAAAATGAAAAACTGTTTTTT. The variable domain in full, completed from reference TRBV18 and TRBJ1-4, reads NAGVMQNPRHLVRRRGQEARLRCSPMKGHSHVYWYRQLPEEGLKFMVYLQKENIIDESGMPKERFSAEFPKEGPSILRIQQVVRGDSAAYFCASSPAGHQNEKLFFGSGTQLSVL.

CDR3 DNA: TGTGCCTGGAGTGTGGGACAGGTTTCGAACACTGAAGCTTTCTTT. Protein: CAWSVGQVSNTEAFF. This chain joins TRBV30 and TRBJ1-1; the match to TRBD1 covers 8 bases. Germline CDR1 GTSNPN, CDR2 SVGIG (reference sequence). With V trimmed by 0 bases and J by 1 base, 4 bases remained unmatched. This CDR3 contains 15 residues.

The chain is built from TRBV6-5 and TRBJ2-5; 9 positions agree with TRBD1. This CDR3 has 13 amino acids. CDR1 and CDR2 from the germline V gene are MNHEY and SVGAGI. V shed 7 bases and J 4 bases; nucleotides not matched to a gene: 4. The CDR3 DNA sequence: TGTGCCAGCACGAACAGGGGGCTAGAGACCCAGTACTTC. Its protein is CASTNRGLETQYF.

CDR3 residues: CASSRLGVGDNSPLHF. In nucleotides, the CDR3 is TGTGCCAGCAGTCGTTTAGGGGTAGGGGATAATTCACCCCTCCACTTT. V gene TRBV27 combines with J gene TRBJ1-6, with D perhaps matching TRBD1 (5 bases). Germline assignment: CDR1 MNHEY and CDR2 SMNVEV (reference sequence). Between the trimmed V and J ends, which lost 5 bases and 5 bases, there was a span of 16 bases. This CDR3 is built from 16 residues.

This clone was seen more than once but under ten times. The CDR3 DNA reads as TGTGCCAGCAGTTTAGTAAAGGGGGCCAAAAACATTCAGTACTTC. Translation: CASSLVKGAKNIQYF. The chain couples TRBV27 to TRBJ2-4; TRBD1 might be the D (5 bases). Per germline, CDR1 MNHEY and CDR2 SMNVEV (reference sequence). The V gene lost 2 bases and the J gene lost 1 base, with 9 bases spanning the gap. CDR3 length equals 15 residues.

V gene TRBV19 combines with J gene TRBJ2-6; 12 bases are a match to TRBD2. Unmatched junction bases numbered 4, after V lost 4 bases and J lost 0 bases. Looked up from germline, CDR1 is LNHDA and CDR2 is SQIVND (reference sequence). CDR3 size: 18 residues. CDR3 in DNA: TGTGCCAGTAGTAGGACTAGCGGGGTTAGCTCTGGGGCCAACGTCCTGACTTTC. Residues: CASSRTSGVSSGANVLTF.

This clone was observed a few times. Other DNA sequences in the sample encode the same CDR3. The chain links TRBV28 to TRBJ1-5; a possible D gene is TRBD1 (5 bases). V was trimmed by 1 base and J by 1 base, leaving 5 bases between them. The CDR3 totals 14 residues. The V gene's germline CDR1 is MDHEN and CDR2 SYDVKM. In nucleotides, the CDR3 is TGTGCCAGCAGTTTATCAGGGAGCAATCAGCCCCAGCATTTT. Protein product: CASSLSGSNQPQHF.

This clone was recorded once. The CDR3 coding sequence is TGCGCCAGCAGACAACTAGCGACCACCTACAATGAGCAGTTCTTC. Translating gives CASRQLATTYNEQFF. V is TRBV5-1 and J is TRBJ2-1; 7 positions match TRBD2. The J segment lost 2 bases and the V segment lost 5 bases, leaving 7 bases of the junction unmatched. The CDR3 loop spans 15 amino acids. In germline, CDR1 is SGHRS, CDR2 YFSETQ.

The chain links TRBV11-2 to TRBJ2-1; a weak D match, TRBD1 (5 bases). Germline CDR1 and CDR2: SGHAT and FQNNGV. V was clipped by 5 bases and J by 7 bases, with 12 bases between them. The CDR3 is made up of 13 amino acids. The CDR3 here is CASSTGHGNEQFF. For the CDR3, the DNA is TGTGCCAGCAGCACTGGACATGGGAATGAGCAGTTCTTC.

This clone was detected once. The chain links TRBV18 to TRBJ2-7, with D uncertain. The CDR3 is 14 amino acids. V was cut by 0 bases and J by 4 bases, with 10 bases left in between. CDR1 is KGHSH, CDR2 LQKENI, per germline. In DNA form, the CDR3 reads TGTGCCAGCTCACCACCGAGTGGGCCTTACGAGCAGTACTTC. It encodes CASSPPSGPYEQYF.

The V call is TRBV7-3, the J call TRBJ1-2; 7 bases map to TRBD1. V dropped 5 bases and J dropped 3; count of bases not matched to a gene: 6. The CDR3 extends over 14 amino acids. Per the germline V gene, CDR1 is SGHTA and CDR2 is FQGTGA. CDR3 DNA: TGTGCCAGCAGCCCGACAGGGTCAGACTATGGCTACACCTTC. Translation: CASSPTGSDYGYTF.

The chain employs TRBV28 and TRBJ1-2, with 9 positions matching TRBD1. Germline V lookup: CDR1 MDHEN, CDR2 SYDVKM. With 3 bases clipped from V and 4 bases from J, the junction kept 3 bases outside the gene matches. The CDR3 has 14 amino acids. This CDR3 is CASSLYRGLYGYTF. In DNA, the CDR3 is TGTGCCAGCAGTTTGTACAGGGGGCTCTATGGCTACACCTTC.

The V and J genes are TRBV18 and TRBJ2-5; tentatively, D is TRBD1 (7 bases). V lost 2 bases and J lost 1, with 14 bases in between. Germline CDR1 KGHSH, CDR2 LQKENI. CDR3 size: 16 residues. The CDR3 region has the DNA TGTGCCAGCTCACCAAGACAGGGAGGCCTCCAAGAGACCCAGTACTTC. Amino acid sequence: CASSPRQGGLQETQYF.

The rearrangement links TRBV18 to TRBJ1-6, with TRBD1 as a possible D gene (5 bases). Trimming removed 0 bases at V and 9 bases at J, with 18 bases between. The germline gives CDR1 KGHSH, CDR2 LQKENI. There are 17 residues in the CDR3. In DNA form, the CDR3 reads TGTGCCAGCTCACCACCGGCAGGGCCCTCGGGGGTTTCACCCCTCCACTTT. It yields the protein CASSPPAGPSGVSPLHF.

CDR3 nucleotides: TGTGCCACCAGCAGGGACAGTAATTCACCCCTCCACTTT. Translating gives CATSRDSNSPLHF. The chain combines TRBV15 with TRBJ1-6, with D perhaps matching TRBD1 (6 bases). The CDR3 runs to 13 residues. Deletions cut 3 bases from V and 6 bases from J, with 6 bases between. Germline V gene sequence: CDR1 LNHNV, CDR2 YYDKDF (reference sequence).